These 19 T cell receptor beta chains share one sample of origin, sequenced in a study of OX40 agonist ivuxolimab in advanced cancers. Measured with immunoSEQ multiplex PCR; TCRdb has only the in-frame clones, and not every one. The sample carries approximately 12,000 clones, around 74% recorded once. The starting material was CD4+ or CD8+ T cells sorted from blood, obtained in a trial of the OX40 agonist ivuxolimab. The source is an adult with an advanced solid tumor such as melanoma, head and neck, liver or kidney cancer.

This chain connects TRBV4-2 to TRBJ2-7; the D gene is possibly TRBD1 (5 bases). Germline V gene lookup returns CDR1 LGHNA and CDR2 YNFKEQ. There are 13 residues in the CDR3. V gave up 3 bases and J gave up 3 bases, with 9 bases separating them. CDR3 sequence (DNA): TGTGCCAGCAGCCACTCCCAGGGCTACGAGCAGTACTTC. Its translation: CASSHSQGYEQYF.

The chain has TRBV7-3 and TRBJ2-1, with TRBD2 matching 12 bases. V dropped 2 bases and J dropped 7; count of bases not matched to a gene: 12. The CDR3 has 18 amino acids. Germline V gene sequence: CDR1 SGHTA, CDR2 FQGTGA. The CDR3 region has the DNA TGTGCCAGCAGCTTAGGTCTAGCGGGAGGGCCTCCCTGGAATGAGCAGTTCTTC. Amino acid sequence: CASSLGLAGGPPWNEQFF.

V and J are TRBV30 and TRBJ1-1; D not certain. This CDR3 region has 11 residues. V was clipped by 4 bases and J by 4 bases, with 7 bases between them. CDR1 and CDR2 (germline): GTSNPN, SVGIG (reference sequence). CDR3 nucleotides: TGTGCCTGGACTCTGGGCACTGAAGCTTTCTTT. Translating gives CAWTLGTEAFF.

This clone is classed as medium-sized (0.01 to 0.1%). This chain uses TRBV29-1 with TRBJ2-3, with D possibly being TRBD1 or TRBD2 (5 bases each). Germline loops: CDR1 SQVTM, CDR2 ANQGSEA. The V end lost 6 bases, the J end lost 0 bases, and 7 bases lay between the germline ends. The CDR3 contains 12 residues. The CDR3 sequence: CSVWGSTDTQYF. CDR3 in DNA: TGCAGCGTATGGGGGAGCACAGATACGCAGTATTTT.

The chain employs TRBV11-2 and TRBJ2-7; 12 positions agree with TRBD2. This CDR3 region has 15 residues. Germline values: CDR1 SGHAT, CDR2 FQNNGV. V trimming: 4 bases; J trimming: 5 bases; junction bases outside the gene matches: 6. CDR3 sequence reads: CASSSRTSGMDEQYF. The CDR3 nucleotides read TGTGCCAGCAGCTCTAGGACTAGCGGGATGGACGAGCAGTACTTC.

The chain links TRBV4-1 to TRBJ2-7; 7 nucleotides align to TRBD2. This CDR3 is built from 15 residues. J lost 3 bases, V lost 1 base, and 6 bases had no gene match. From germline, CDR1 is MGHRA and CDR2 YSYEKL. Here the CDR3 DNA reads TGCGCCAGCAGCCAAGGTGCTAGCGGTGGCTACGAGCAGTACTTC. This encodes CASSQGASGGYEQYF.

The chain recombines TRBV30 with TRBJ1-1; the D gene is possibly TRBD1 (6 bases). With 1 base removed from V and 8 bases from J, the gap between germline ends came to 17 bases. Germline V gene data show CDR1 as GTSNPN and CDR2 as SVGIG (reference sequence). The CDR3 length is 14 residues. CDR3 sequence reads: CAWSETGQNCEAFF. The CDR3 DNA is TGTGCCTGGAGTGAGACGGGACAAAACTGCGAAGCTTTCTTT.

The rearrangement links TRBV19 to TRBJ1-2; D perhaps matches TRBD1 (5 bases). With 4 bases removed from V and 8 bases from J, the gap between germline ends came to 14 bases. CDR1 is LNHDA and CDR2 is SQIVND in the germline V gene (reference sequence). This CDR3 region has 13 residues. In DNA form, the CDR3 reads TGTGCCAGTAGTAAATGGCAGGGCGACGGCTACACCTTC. Protein product: CASSKWQGDGYTF.

The J gene is TRBJ2-7, the V gene TRBV28; D not resolved. Germline CDR1 is MDHEN and CDR2 is SYDVKM. V was trimmed by 4 bases and J by 3 bases, leaving 19 bases between them. The CDR3 has 16 amino acids. The CDR3 nucleotides are TGTGCCAGCAGTTCCCCCCCAAGTCTAGGCAACTACGAGCAGTACTTC. It codes for CASSSPPSLGNYEQYF.

This chain joins TRBV4-3 and TRBJ2-7; D possibly corresponds to TRBD1 (5 bases). V shed 0 bases and J shed 1 base, with 10 bases lying between them. From germline, CDR1 is LGHNA and CDR2 YSLEER. This CDR3 region has 15 residues. CDR3 sequence reads: CASSQDRAGSYEQYF. The CDR3 region has the DNA TGCGCCAGCAGCCAAGATAGAGCAGGGTCCTACGAGCAGTACTTC.

This chain connects TRBV27 to TRBJ2-2; 9 bases agree with TRBD1. Trimming took 6 bases from V and 7 from J; bases not matched to a gene: 6. CDR1 and CDR2 (germline): MNHEY, SMNVEV (reference sequence). The CDR3 is 14 residues long. The CDR3 DNA follows: TGTGCCAGCAGAGAACAGGGGGCGGTCGGGGAGCTGTTTTTT. Its translation: CASREQGAVGELFF.

This chain links TRBV7-9 with TRBJ2-1; 10 bases agree with TRBD2. From germline, CDR1 is SEHNR and CDR2 FQNEAQ (reference sequence). V shed 0 bases, J shed 6 bases, and the junction held 5 bases outside the gene matches. This CDR3 contains 16 residues. The CDR3 nucleotides are TGTGCCAGCAGCTTAGCGATTCTAGCGGGAGCCAATGAGCAGTTCTTC. Residues: CASSLAILAGANEQFF.

This chain connects TRBV2 to TRBJ2-4; D gene uncertain. The CDR3 is made up of 18 amino acids. V was shortened by 3 bases and J by 3 bases, with 21 bases between the two germline ends. From germline, CDR1 is SNHLY and CDR2 FYNNEI. Here the CDR3 DNA reads TGTGCCAGCAGTGATGAAGCGACCCAGGCTTTAGGCAAAAACATTCAGTACTTC. Residues: CASSDEATQALGKNIQYF.

The chain links TRBV7-3 to TRBJ2-2; D not certain. The length of the CDR3 is 17 residues. Germline loops: CDR1 SGHTA, CDR2 FQGTGA. V was trimmed by 0 bases and J by 1 base, leaving 12 bases between them. As DNA, the CDR3 is TGTGCCAGCAGCTTAACCCCCCCGGGTATGAACACCGGGGAGCTGTTTTTT. It yields the protein CASSLTPPGMNTGELFF.

The chain joins TRBV27 to TRBJ2-3, with a possible D match to TRBD2 (6 bases). V lost 1 base and J 5 bases, leaving 22 bases between the germline ends. This CDR3 is 18 amino acids long. CDR1 is MNHEY, CDR2 SMNVEV, per germline (reference sequence). CDR3 in DNA: TGTGCCAGCAGTTTATTACCTACGGGGGAGGTCGGTGGAGATACGCAGTATTTT. Amino acids: CASSLLPTGEVGGDTQYF.

The rearrangement links TRBV7-9 to TRBJ1-2; 12 nucleotides align to TRBD1. Germline values: CDR1 SEHNR, CDR2 FQNEAQ (reference sequence). V was pared by 5 bases and J by 8 bases, with 9 bases of the junction left unmatched. The CDR3 is 15 amino acids. CDR3 sequence reads: CASSDWDRGLVGYTF. The CDR3 nucleotides read TGTGCCAGCAGCGACTGGGACAGGGGGCTGGTGGGCTACACCTTC.

The chain recombines TRBV27 with TRBJ1-1, with D possibly TRBD1 on 5 matching bases. V lost 2 bases to trimming and J lost 0 bases, with 7 bases between them. CDR1 MNHEY and CDR2 SMNVEV come from the germline V gene (reference sequence). The CDR3 is 14 residues long. This CDR3 reads CASSLGALNTEAFF. In DNA form, the CDR3 reads TGTGCCAGCAGTTTAGGGGCACTGAACACTGAAGCTTTCTTT.

V is TRBV27 and J is TRBJ2-1; 8 positions match TRBD1. Trimming cost V 3 bases and J 6 bases; bases outside gene matches: 4. The CDR3 spans 14 residues. Germline V lookup: CDR1 MNHEY, CDR2 SMNVEV (reference sequence). The chain's CDR3 is CASSFRGRGNEQFF. As DNA, the CDR3 is TGTGCCAGCAGTTTCAGGGGGCGGGGCAATGAGCAGTTCTTC.

The chain uses TRBV28 and TRBJ2-7; D uncertain. CDR1 and CDR2 from the germline V gene are MDHEN and SYDVKM. V lost 4 bases, J lost 3 bases, and 16 bases lay in between. This CDR3 is 15 amino acids long. The DNA of the CDR3 is TGTGCCAGCAGTTCGCAGACTCCTCGGGTCTACGAGCAGTACTTC. It specifies CASSSQTPRVYEQYF.